These 10 T cell receptor beta chains originate from one sample sequenced in a study of shared clonotypes between healthy human individuals. Naive-designated CD8 cells lacked CD45RO, were positively enriched for CCR7, and omitted terminally differentiated effector memory CD45RA+ cells. The table came from immunoSEQ multiplex PCR; TCRdb's copy has only in-frame clones and leaves some out. The sample has about 700,000 clones, around 90% seen once. The sequenced sample was naive CD8+ T cells sorted from blood. The receptor source for this set is a man younger than 40 in good health.

This clone was seen only a few times. The J gene is TRBJ1-5, the V gene TRBV28; TRBD1 might be the D (5 bases). The CDR3 sequence is 15 residues long. V lost 2 bases to trimming and J lost 6 bases, with 14 bases between them. Germline-derived CDR1 and CDR2 are MDHEN and SYDVKM. The DNA for the CDR3 is TGTGCCAGCAGTTTACAGGGTATTTGGGTTCAGCCCCAGCATTTT. It encodes CASSLQGIWVQPQHF.

The chain employs TRBV14 and TRBJ1-4; no definite D call. V dropped 0 bases and J dropped 6 bases, with 11 bases sitting between them. Germline CDR1 reads SGHDN; CDR2 reads FVKESK. This CDR3 has 15 amino acids. CDR3 in amino acids: CASSQDPAWDEKLFF. CDR3 sequence (DNA): TGTGCCAGCAGCCAAGATCCAGCGTGGGATGAAAAACTGTTTTTT.

The chain carries TRBV11-2 and TRBJ2-5, with TRBD1 matching 12 bases. V lost 4 bases, J lost 1 base, and 10 bases stayed unmatched. The CDR3 runs 18 residues. Per the germline V gene, CDR1 is SGHAT and CDR2 is FQNNGV. CDR3 residues: CASSSPGQGARAQETQYF. CDR3 in DNA: TGTGCCAGCAGCTCGCCGGGACAGGGGGCGCGGGCCCAAGAGACCCAGTACTTC.

The chain combines TRBV13 with TRBJ1-1, with D possibly matching TRBD1 (6 bases). Trimming removed 6 bases at V and 4 bases at J, with 18 bases between. Germline CDR1 reads PRHDT; CDR2 reads FYEKMQ (reference sequence). This CDR3 region has 15 residues. Here the CDR3 reads CASSSNRDSVTEAFF. CDR3 coding DNA: TGTGCCAGCAGTTCAAACAGGGATTCGGTCACTGAAGCTTTCTTT.

This chain uses TRBV6-1 with TRBJ2-7; D is possibly TRBD2 (6 bases). Germline V gene lookup returns CDR1 MNHNS and CDR2 SASEGT. The CDR3 is 14 amino acids. Trimming removed 3 bases from V and 7 bases from J, with 16 bases in between. The CDR3 sequence is CASSDQSLAREQYF. Here the CDR3 DNA reads TGTGCCAGCAGTGATCAATCACTAGCACGGGAGCAGTACTTC.

V is TRBV7-8 and J is TRBJ2-3; D possibly corresponds to TRBD2 (6 bases). Per germline, CDR1 SGHVS and CDR2 FQNEAQ. The CDR3 has 16 residues. Between the trimmed V and J ends, which lost 3 bases and 0 bases, there was a span of 13 bases. As DNA, the CDR3 is TGTGCCAGCAGCTTTTTCCTAGCGTCTAGCACAGATACGCAGTATTTT. Protein product: CASSFFLASSTDTQYF.

Comments on this clone: In the same sample, other DNA sequences code for this CDR3. The chain employs TRBV7-9 and TRBJ1-2, with TRBD1 matching over 7 bases. The ends lost 5 bases at V and 6 bases at J; junction bases unmatched: 6. The CDR3 extends over 13 amino acids. The germline gives CDR1 SEHNR, CDR2 FQNEAQ (reference sequence). The CDR3 protein is CASSPARGDGYTF. DNA for the CDR3: TGTGCCAGCAGCCCGGCCAGGGGGGATGGCTACACCTTC.

The rearrangement joins TRBV13 to TRBJ2-7, with TRBD2 matching 7 bases. The CDR3 loop spans 18 amino acids. The germline V gene has CDR1 PRHDT and CDR2 FYEKMQ (reference sequence). With 4 bases clipped from V and 3 bases from J, the junction kept 18 bases outside the gene matches. CDR3 DNA sequence: TGTGCCAGCAGCTCGAGCGGGGAGGGCCCCCTTCTTTTCTACGAGCAGTACTTC. It yields the protein CASSSSGEGPLLFYEQYF.

The rearrangement links TRBV9 to TRBJ1-1; D ambiguous. CDR1 and CDR2 from the germline V gene are SGDLS and YYNGEE. The CDR3 spans 12 residues. V lost 3 bases, J lost 1 base, and 4 bases lay in between. The CDR3 sequence is CASSGTNTEAFF. The CDR3, as DNA: TGTGCCAGCAGCGGGACGAACACTGAAGCTTTCTTT.

The chain links TRBV4-1 to TRBJ2-3; D not resolved. Trimming removed 0 bases at V and 2 bases at J, with 12 bases between. CDR3 length: 16 amino acids. Germline V lookup: CDR1 MGHRA, CDR2 YSYEKL. The CDR3 nucleotides read TGCGCCAGCAGCCAAGATATGGAACCGGTCACAGATACGCAGTATTTT. It specifies CASSQDMEPVTDTQYF.